This TCR beta chain was identified during a study of T cells in Graves' hyperthyroidism and ophthalmopathy. Amplified regions were TCR beta CDR3 sequences from RNA transcripts. The HTBI set primed first-round TCR CDR3 RT-PCR. TCRdb re-derived calls from the multiplex PCR reads in MiXCR, one entry per CDR3 protein. This table holds 650,000 to 700,000 distinct CDR3 sequences, roughly 17% found once. Out of around 10 ml of fresh peripheral blood came the PBMCs. CDR1 SGHAT and CDR2 FQNNGV come from the germline V gene. The CDR3 is 13 residues long. Trimming took off 4 bases at V and 8 bases at J, with 11 bases between the two ends. This clonotype was observed many times. The antigen is undetermined. General study findings and limits: Most thyroid clonotypes expanded above 0.001 appeared in blood too.

The TCR originated in a man aged 50-59 years with Graves' hyperthyroidism. The J gene is TRBJ2-2, the V gene TRBV11-2; a weak D match, TRBD2 (5 bases). Sequencing input: blood. The CDR3 DNA is TGTGCCAGCAGCTGGAGGCAGGCAGGGGAGCTGTTTTTT. Translated: CASSWRQAGELFF.